Following are 26 T cell receptor beta chains from one sample sequenced in a study of blood T cell repertoires in COVID-19. Only in-frame clones appear in the TCRdb table, and some are missing; sequencing was by immunoSEQ multiplex PCR. The sample holds 150,000 to 200,000 clones, approximately 88% seen once. The source material was PBMCs or T cells enriched from blood (not recorded which). Every receptor here comes from a man aged 65 to 79 who had been exposed to COVID-19.

Here the CDR3 DNA reads TGTGCCTCCAGGGGAGATAAAGGGTCAAACTATGGCTACACCTTC. Its translation: CASRGDKGSNYGYTF. V gene TRBV30 combines with J gene TRBJ1-2; D is possibly TRBD1 (6 bases). The V gene's germline CDR1 is GTSNPN and CDR2 SVGIG (reference sequence). The CDR3 covers 15 residues. V lost 7 bases to trimming and J lost 2 bases, with 20 bases between them. Looking up the rest from reference TRBV30 and TRBJ1-2 gives the full variable domain: SQTIHQWPATLVQPVGSPLSLECTVEGTSNPNLYWYRQAAGRGLQLLFYSVGIGQISSEVPQNLSASRPQDRQFILSSKKLLLSDSGFYLCASRGDKGSNYGYTFGSGTRLTVV.

The J gene is TRBJ1-1, the V gene TRBV7-9; D gene ambiguous. The CDR3 runs to 13 residues. CDR1 SEHNR and CDR2 FQNEAQ come from the germline V gene (reference sequence). V was cut by 3 bases and J by 3 bases, with 8 bases left in between. CDR3 region: CASSFGADTEAFF. Here the CDR3 DNA reads TGTGCCAGCAGCTTCGGCGCGGACACTGAAGCTTTCTTT.

The chain recombines TRBV27 with TRBJ2-1, with D maybe TRBD1 (6 bases). V was clipped by 1 base and J by 4 bases, with 11 bases between them. The V gene's germline CDR1 is MNHEY and CDR2 SMNVEV (reference sequence). CDR3 length: 15 amino acids. The CDR3 reads CASSLWGPEYNEQFF. The CDR3 DNA reads as TGTGCCAGCAGTTTATGGGGGCCGGAATACAATGAGCAGTTCTTC.

The chain links TRBV4-3 to TRBJ2-2, with 11 nucleotides matching TRBD2. The germline gives CDR1 LGHNA, CDR2 YSLEER. J lost 1 base, V lost 3 bases, and 7 bases had no gene match. This CDR3 has 18 residues. CDR3 nucleotide sequence: TGCGCCAGCAGCCAGGTTCTAGCGGGAGGCGGGAACACCGGGGAGCTGTTTTTT. Protein sequence: CASSQVLAGGGNTGELFF.

The chain links TRBV29-1 to TRBJ1-4; TRBD1 might be the D (5 bases). Germline V CDR1 and CDR2: SQVTM, ANQGSEA. CDR3 length equals 15 residues. V lost 4 bases to trimming and J lost 8 bases, with 20 bases between them. The CDR3: CSVGRGGAGPEKLFF. In DNA, the CDR3 is TGCAGCGTTGGAAGGGGTGGAGCGGGTCCCGAAAAACTGTTTTTT.

Details on this clone: In the same sample, other DNA sequences code for this CDR3. The chain has TRBV27 and TRBJ1-6; TRBD1 matches at 10 bases. Losses at the gene ends were 7 bases for V and 7 bases for J; bases not matched to a gene: 4. The germline CDR1 and CDR2 sequences are MNHEY and SMNVEV (reference sequence). The CDR3 sequence is 14 residues long. In DNA, the CDR3 is TGTGCCAGCAAAAGGGACAGGGGAAATTCACCCCTCCACTTT. Its translation: CASKRDRGNSPLHF.

The genes are TRBV19 and TRBJ2-3; possibly TRBD2 for D (6 bases). The CDR3 runs 14 residues. Germline assignment: CDR1 LNHDA and CDR2 SQIVND (reference sequence). Between the trimmed V and J ends, which lost 7 bases and 2 bases, there was a span of 13 bases. The CDR3 protein is CASMDGGNTDTQYF. The CDR3 nucleotides are TGTGCCAGTATGGACGGGGGTAACACAGATACGCAGTATTTT.

The chain couples TRBV10-2 to TRBJ2-4; 15 bases align to TRBD2. The CDR3 sequence is 18 residues long. The V segment lost 3 bases and the J segment 0 bases; nucleotides outside the gene matches: 3. Germline CDR1 and CDR2: WSHSY and SAAADI. This CDR3 is CASSDGTSGRIAKNIQYF. DNA of the CDR3: TGCGCCAGCAGTGACGGGACTAGCGGGAGGATAGCCAAAAACATTCAGTACTTC.

The chain employs TRBV4-1 and TRBJ2-1; 12 bases fit TRBD2. V trimming: 1 base; J trimming: 7 bases; junction bases outside the gene matches: 14. The V gene's germline CDR1 is MGHRA and CDR2 YSYEKL. The CDR3 runs 19 residues. CDR3 in DNA: TGCGCCAGCAGCCAAGGTGCTAGCGGGAGGGCTAGCTTTTCTAATGAGCAGTTCTTC. Its protein product is CASSQGASGRASFSNEQFF.

The V call is TRBV7-9, the J call TRBJ1-1, with D tentatively TRBD1 (6 bases). Per germline, CDR1 SEHNR and CDR2 FQNEAQ (reference sequence). V was shortened by 7 bases and J by 1 base, with 10 bases between the two germline ends. The CDR3 runs to 13 residues. CDR3 protein: CASKEQGNTEAFF. The CDR3 DNA follows: TGTGCCAGCAAGGAACAGGGGAACACTGAAGCTTTCTTT.

The chain carries TRBV30 and TRBJ1-5; no clear D gene. From germline, CDR1 is GTSNPN and CDR2 SVGIG (reference sequence). V was clipped by 5 bases and J by 2 bases, with 10 bases between them. There are 13 residues in the CDR3. The chain's CDR3 is CAWGQVRNQPQHF. CDR3 DNA: TGTGCCTGGGGCCAGGTCCGCAATCAGCCCCAGCATTTT.

The chain has TRBV6-1 and TRBJ1-1, with D perhaps TRBD1 (6 bases). The germline CDR1 and CDR2 sequences are MNHNS and SASEGT. Trimming took 0 bases from V and 4 from J, leaving 9 bases between them. This CDR3 has 14 residues. The CDR3 sequence: CASSEARGSTEAFF. Here the CDR3 DNA reads TGTGCCAGCAGTGAAGCCAGGGGCTCCACTGAAGCTTTCTTT.

CDR3 in amino acids: CASSQEIAGGGETQYF. CDR3 nucleotide sequence: TGTGCCAGCAGCCAAGAGATAGCGGGAGGCGGAGAGACCCAGTACTTC. This sequence joins TRBV3-1 (or the pseudogene TRBV3-2) and TRBJ2-5; 10 bases agree with TRBD2. The ends lost 0 bases at V and 4 bases at J; junction bases unmatched: 5. The germline V gene has CDR1 LGHDT and CDR2 YNNKEL (reference sequence). The CDR3 spans 16 residues.

This clone was counted a few times. J is TRBJ1-5 and V is TRBV28, with D uncertain. The V gene's germline CDR1 is MDHEN and CDR2 SYDVKM. Trimming stripped 3 bases from V and 3 bases from J, with 24 bases between. The CDR3 is 19 residues long. CDR3 coding DNA: TGTGCCAGCAGTTTGATCGGTTGGGCGGGGAGTTCCGACAATCAGCCCCAGCATTTT. It codes for CASSLIGWAGSSDNQPQHF.

V and J are TRBV5-1 and TRBJ2-1; 7 positions agree with TRBD1. There are 14 residues in the CDR3. CDR1 is SGHRS and CDR2 is YFSETQ in the germline V gene. With 4 bases clipped from V and 3 bases from J, the junction kept 4 bases outside the gene matches. CDR3: CASSQGESYNEQFF. The DNA of the CDR3 is TGCGCCAGCAGCCAGGGGGAAAGCTACAATGAGCAGTTCTTC. Filled out from reference TRBV5-1 and TRBJ2-1, the complete variable domain reads KAGVTQTPRYLIKTRGQQVTLSCSPISGHRSVSWYQQTPGQGLQFLFEYFSETQRNKGNFPGRFSGRQFSNSRSEMNVSTLELGDSALYLCASSQGESYNEQFFGPGTRLTVL.

The chain carries TRBV5-1 and TRBJ2-1; TRBD1 matches 10 bases. After removal of 4 bases from V and 4 bases from J, the junction contained 11 bases not matched to a gene. Germline V gene data show CDR1 as SGHRS and CDR2 as YFSETQ. The length of the CDR3 is 17 residues. Here the CDR3 reads CASSPVSDRGSYNEQFF. As DNA, the CDR3 is TGCGCCAGCAGCCCCGTATCGGACAGGGGGTCATACAATGAGCAGTTCTTC.

The J gene is TRBJ1-5, the V gene TRBV6-2 or TRBV6-3; TRBD1 is a possible D gene (6 bases). The CDR3 extends over 16 amino acids. Germline CDR1 MNHEY, CDR2 SVGEGT. Between the trimmed V and J ends, which lost 4 bases and 5 bases, there was a span of 18 bases. The CDR3 reads CASSLMTGTKDQPQHF. Written as DNA, the CDR3 is TGTGCCAGCAGTTTAATGACAGGCACGAAAGATCAGCCCCAGCATTTT.

This clone was seen once. The J gene is TRBJ2-7, the V gene TRBV7-6; maybe TRBD1 (7 bases). Per germline, CDR1 SGHVS and CDR2 FNYEAQ. The CDR3 length is 14 residues. The germline V and J ends were trimmed by 3 bases and 5 bases, with 14 bases remaining between them. DNA for the CDR3: TGTGCCAGCAGCTTTACAGGGGAGGACAACGAGCAGTACTTC. The encoded protein is CASSFTGEDNEQYF.

CDR3 nucleotide sequence: TGTGCCAGCAGTTACCAGGGGGCCCGGGGCACTGAAGCTTTCTTT. Translating it yields CASSYQGARGTEAFF. The V gene is TRBV6-2 or TRBV6-3, the J gene TRBJ1-1, with 8 bases lining up with TRBD1. J gave up 4 bases and V 2 bases, and 6 bases lay outside the gene matches. This CDR3 is 15 amino acids long. Per the germline V gene, CDR1 is MNHEY and CDR2 is SVGEGT.

The chain recombines TRBV6-5 with TRBJ1-5, with 7 bases that match TRBD1. Trimming removed 6 bases from V and 4 bases from J; junction bases left unmatched: 6. There are 14 residues in the CDR3. The V gene's germline CDR1 is MNHEY and CDR2 SVGAGI. The CDR3, as DNA: TGTGCCAGCAGCCTGGGACAGCTTAATCAGCCCCAGCATTTT. Protein product: CASSLGQLNQPQHF.

A note on this clone: Other DNA sequences from this sample encode an identical CDR3 as well. The V and J genes are TRBV6-5 and TRBJ1-2; D call uncertain. V lost 2 bases to trimming and J lost 5 bases, with 6 bases between them. Looked up from germline, CDR1 is MNHEY and CDR2 is SVGAGI. The CDR3 spans 12 residues. CDR3 region: CASSYSGYGYTF. Written as DNA, the CDR3 is TGTGCCAGCAGTTACAGCGGGTATGGCTACACCTTC.

The chain has TRBV7-9 and TRBJ2-2; 13 bases fit TRBD2. V dropped 5 bases and J dropped 4; count of bases not matched to a gene: 1. The CDR3 extends over 15 amino acids. Germline-derived CDR1 and CDR2 are SEHNR and FQNEAQ (reference sequence). DNA of the CDR3: TGTGCCAGCAGCCGGACTAGCGGGAGCACCGGGGAGCTGTTTTTT. Translating gives CASSRTSGSTGELFF.

The V gene is TRBV6-4, the J gene TRBJ1-1; TRBD1 matches 7 bases. The CDR3 length is 17 residues. The germline V gene has CDR1 MRHNA and CDR2 SNTAGT. Trimming at V came to 6 bases and at J to 4 bases, leaving 17 bases not matched to a gene. CDR3 bases: TGTGCCAGCAGGGTACCCCAGGGGGATAGGAGGGTCACTGAAGCTTTCTTT. It codes for CASRVPQGDRRVTEAFF.

The chain joins TRBV9 to TRBJ2-5, with D possibly matching TRBD2 (6 bases). This CDR3 region has 15 residues. Deletions cut 0 bases from V and 5 bases from J, with 14 bases between. Looked up from germline, CDR1 is SGDLS and CDR2 is YYNGEE. The CDR3 DNA reads TGTGCCAGCAGCGTAGGGGTGGGGGGAGGTGAGACCCAGTACTTC. It encodes CASSVGVGGGETQYF.

The rearrangement uses TRBV12-3 or TRBV12-4 and TRBJ1-1; 10 bases map to TRBD1. The J segment lost 10 bases and the V segment lost 6 bases, leaving 5 bases of the junction unmatched. The CDR3 length is 12 residues. The CDR3 region is CASRGTGAGAFF. CDR3 nucleotide sequence: TGTGCCAGCAGGGGGACAGGGGCCGGAGCTTTCTTT.

The rearrangement joins TRBV19 to TRBJ2-2, with D maybe TRBD1 (5 bases). This CDR3 spans 14 amino acids. V was cut by 8 bases and J by 1 base, with 11 bases left in between. Germline assignment: CDR1 LNHDA and CDR2 SQIVND (reference sequence). The CDR3 protein is CASDPGQNTGELFF. CDR3 DNA sequence: TGTGCCAGTGACCCCGGACAGAACACCGGGGAGCTGTTTTTT. Full variable domain (remainder filled in from reference TRBV19 and TRBJ2-2): DGGITQSPKYLFRKEGQNVTLSCEQNLNHDAMYWYRQDPGQGLRLIYYSQIVNDFQKGDIAEGYSVSREKKESFPLTVTSAQKNPTAFYLCASDPGQNTGELFFGEGSRLTVL.